This T cell receptor (beta chain) derives from a study of blood T cell repertoires in COVID-19. Study information: The United States, Italy and Spain were the sources of the acute and convalescent COVID-19 samples. Nucleic acid was either cDNA or gDNA, and it came from T cells, B-cell-depleted T cells, or PBMCs.

TCRdb's copy holds only in-frame clones and misses some; the assay was immunoSEQ multiplex PCR. The table shows about 200,000 clones, with 80% to 90% occurring only once. V lost 3 bases and J 1 base, leaving 12 bases between the germline ends. CDR3 length equals 15 residues. Germline CDR1 reads MNHEY; CDR2 reads SVGAGI. This clone was found a few times. This clonotype originated in a woman aged 45-59 years with acute or convalescent COVID-19. The V gene is TRBV6-5, the J gene TRBJ1-1, with TRBD1 as a possible D gene (5 bases). Material: peripheral blood. CDR3 nucleotides: TGTGCCAGCAGTTATCGTCAGGGCTGGAACACTGAAGCTTTCTTT. Protein: CASSYRQGWNTEAFF.